This T cell receptor (beta chain) was retrieved from a study of monozygotic twins with cystic fibrosis. Notes on the study in general: Monozygotic CF twin pairs shared significantly more nucleotide-identical clonotypes than unrelated CF individuals did. Age, concordance and disease severity did not associate with shared CDR3 numbers.

As regards this clone: The target antigen is unknown. At one end the junction does not follow the germline gene, possibly because of a read error.

CDR1 and CDR2 (germline): SGHVS, FQNEAQ. This CDR3 has 16 amino acids. The protocol was immunoSEQ multiplex PCR, while the TCRdb copy is restricted to in-frame clones and leaves out a portion. The sample holds around 15,000 clones; approximately 92% are singletons and the top ten take around 0.8%. The chain joins TRBV7-8 to TRBJ2-7, with 9 bases identical to TRBD2. The origin of this receptor is a boy younger than 18 with cystic fibrosis. Sequencing was done on a sample of blood. The CDR3 here is CANSLAKRLADYEQYF. CDR3 DNA: TGTGCCAACAGCTTAGCAAAAAGACTAGCGGACTACGAGCAGTACTTC.